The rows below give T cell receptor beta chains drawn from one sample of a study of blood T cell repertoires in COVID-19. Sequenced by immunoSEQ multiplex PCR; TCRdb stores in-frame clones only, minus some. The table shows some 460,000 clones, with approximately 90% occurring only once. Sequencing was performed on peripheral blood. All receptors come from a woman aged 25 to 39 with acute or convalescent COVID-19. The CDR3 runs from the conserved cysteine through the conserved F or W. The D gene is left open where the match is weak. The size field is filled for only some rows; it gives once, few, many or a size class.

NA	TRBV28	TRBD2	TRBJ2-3	TGTGCCAGCAGTTTTCGGGCGGGGGGGTCCGGCACAGATACGCAGTATTTT	CASSFRAGGSGTDTQYF
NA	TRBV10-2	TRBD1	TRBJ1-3	TGCGCCAGCAGAGTAACCGGGACAGATAGAAGAACCTCTGGAAACACCATATATTTT	CASRVTGTDRRTSGNTIYF
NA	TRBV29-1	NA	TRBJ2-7	TGCAGCGTTGAAGCCTCGGGGAACGAGCAGTACTTC	CSVEASGNEQYF
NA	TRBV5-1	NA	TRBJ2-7	TGCGCCAGCAGCCCGGGGGGGACAGCCGTGGACGAGCAGTACTTC	CASSPGGTAVDEQYF
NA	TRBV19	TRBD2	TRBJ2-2	TGTGCCAGTAGTACCCAGCGGGGGTTCCTCACCGGGGAGCTGTTTTTT	CASSTQRGFLTGELFF
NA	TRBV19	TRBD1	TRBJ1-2	TGTGCCAGTTCCTCCGGGACAGGGACAAGGGGGACCTATGGCTACACCTTC	CASSSGTGTRGTYGYTF
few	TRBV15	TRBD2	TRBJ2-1	TGTGCCACCAGCGGTTTCGGGGGGTCCTACAATGAGCAGTTCTTC	CATSGFGGSYNEQFF
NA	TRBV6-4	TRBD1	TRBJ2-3	TGTGCCAGCAGCCCCCGGACAGGTCTGGGCACAGATACGCAGTATTTT	CASSPRTGLGTDTQYF
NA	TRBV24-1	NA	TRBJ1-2	TGTGCCACCAGTGATTCCAACAATAACTATGGCTACACCTTC	CATSDSNNNYGYTF
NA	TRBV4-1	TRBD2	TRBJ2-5	TGCGCCAGCTCCCGACTAGCGGGAAAAGAGACCCAGTACTTC	CASSRLAGKETQYF
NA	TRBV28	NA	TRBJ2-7	TGTGCCAGCAGTTTATCCCCTAGAGTGAGGGAGCAGTACTTC	CASSLSPRVREQYF
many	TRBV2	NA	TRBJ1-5	TGTGCCAGAGGGAGGGGGAGCAATCAGCCCCAGCATTTT	CARGRGSNQPQHF
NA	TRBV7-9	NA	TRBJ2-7	TGTGCCAGCAGCTTAAATCCTTCGGGCTACGAGCAGTACTTC	CASSLNPSGYEQYF
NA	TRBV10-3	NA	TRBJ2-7	TGTGCCATCAAAAGGGGTGGGACCTACGAGCAGTACTTC	CAIKRGGTYEQYF
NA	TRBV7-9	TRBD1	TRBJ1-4	TGTGCCAGCAGCCTCCCGGGACAGGGGATTGAAAAACTGTTTTTT	CASSLPGQGIEKLFF
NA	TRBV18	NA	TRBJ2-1	TGTGCCAGCTCAGTCAATCGGGGTCTGAATGAGCAGTTCTTC	CASSVNRGLNEQFF
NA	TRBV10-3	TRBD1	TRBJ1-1	TGTGCCATCAGTGCTGACAGGGTGAACACTGAAGCTTTCTTT	CAISADRVNTEAFF
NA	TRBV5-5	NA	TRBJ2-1	TGTGCCAGTAGAGATTTGGACAATGAGCAGTTCTTC	CASRDLDNEQFF
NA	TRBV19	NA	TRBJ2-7	TGTGCCAGTAGTGCCCCCGGGAGCGGGTCTACCTACGAGCAGTACTTC	CASSAPGSGSTYEQYF
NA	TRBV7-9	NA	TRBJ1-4	TGTGCCAGCAGCTTGCACGGGGAAAAACTGTTTTTT	CASSLHGEKLFF
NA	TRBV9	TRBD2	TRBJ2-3	TGTGCCAGCAGCCTACGTCCTAGCGGGGGGGCGATTGATACGCAGTATTTT	CASSLRPSGGAIDTQYF
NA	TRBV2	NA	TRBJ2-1	TGTGCCCCCCACCCCAGGCCCAATGAGCAGTTCTTC	CAPHPRPNEQFF
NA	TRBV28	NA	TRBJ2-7	TGTGCCAGCAGTTTTGTCACAGAAGGAACCTACGAGCAGTACTTC	CASSFVTEGTYEQYF
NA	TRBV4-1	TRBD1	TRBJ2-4	TGCGCCAGCAGCCAAGATTTTGGGACAGGACGATACCTAGCCAAAAACATTCAGTACTTC	CASSQDFGTGRYLAKNIQYF
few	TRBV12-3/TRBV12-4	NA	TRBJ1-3	TGTGCCAGCAGCTCGGGGGCTGGAAACACCATATATTTT	CASSSGAGNTIYF
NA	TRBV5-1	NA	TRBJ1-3	TGCGCCAGCAGCCAGACAGGCTCTGGAAACACCATATATTTT	CASSQTGSGNTIYF
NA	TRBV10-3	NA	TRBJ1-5	TGTGCCATCAGTGAGCCGGGTCTCGGGAGCAATCAGCCCCAGCATTTT	CAISEPGLGSNQPQHF
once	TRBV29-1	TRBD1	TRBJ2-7	TGCAGCGTAGGGACAGGGATTGGGGACGAGCAGTACTTC	CSVGTGIGDEQYF
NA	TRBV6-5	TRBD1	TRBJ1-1	TGTGCCAGCCGACAGGGGGGATGGACTGAAGCTTTCTTT	CASRQGGWTEAFF
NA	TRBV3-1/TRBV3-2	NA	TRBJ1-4	TGTGCCAGCAGCCGTAACGAGGACAGCCCTAATGAAAAACTGTTTTTT	CASSRNEDSPNEKLFF
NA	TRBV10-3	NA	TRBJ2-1	TGTGCCATCAGTGAGGACAGGCGGTACCGTAACAATGAGCAGTTCTTC	CAISEDRRYRNNEQFF
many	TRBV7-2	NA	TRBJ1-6	TGTGCCAGCAGCTTAGACGGGTTCGGTAACTCACCCCTCCACTTT	CASSLDGFGNSPLHF
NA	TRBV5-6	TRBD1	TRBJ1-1	TGTGCCAGCAGCAGGGACAGGGGGAACACTGAAGCTTTCTTT	CASSRDRGNTEAFF
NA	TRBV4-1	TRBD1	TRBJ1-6	TGCGCCAGCAGCTATAGGACAGGGGGGGATTCACCCCTCCACTTT	CASSYRTGGDSPLHF
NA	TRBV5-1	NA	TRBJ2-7	TGCGCCAGCAGCTTGCTGGAGGCTGGGGGGGAGCAGTACTTC	CASSLLEAGGEQYF
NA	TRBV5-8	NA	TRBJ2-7	TGTGCCAGCATCCGGAGGACGTCTTCCTACTCCTACGAGCAGTACTTC	CASIRRTSSYSYEQYF
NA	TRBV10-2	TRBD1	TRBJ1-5	TGCGCCAGCAGTGTGAAACAGGGGAATCAGCCCCAGCATTTT	CASSVKQGNQPQHF
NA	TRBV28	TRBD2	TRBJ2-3	TGTGCCAGCAGTTTAGGGGGGGACGGCACAGATACGCAGTATTTT	CASSLGGDGTDTQYF
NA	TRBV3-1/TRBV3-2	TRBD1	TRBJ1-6	TGTGCCAGCAGCCATAATGGACAGGGGCATTCACCCCTCCACTTT	CASSHNGQGHSPLHF
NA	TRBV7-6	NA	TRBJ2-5	TGTGCCAGCAGTTACGGAGCAGGGTACCAAGAGACCCAGTACTTC	CASSYGAGYQETQYF
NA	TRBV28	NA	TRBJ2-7	TGTGCCAGCAGTTCCCTCCTCACGGGGGTTTCGTCCGAGCAGTACTTC	CASSSLLTGVSSEQYF